Below are 30 T cell receptor beta chains sequenced from a single sample in a study of blood T cell repertoires in COVID-19. The method was immunoSEQ multiplex PCR; TCRdb's version includes in-frame clones alone and lacks a portion of them. Of around 140,000 clones in the sample, approximately 84% are singletons; the top ten hold over 1.1%. Sample: peripheral blood. Receptors originate from a man aged 55 to 70 with acute or convalescent COVID-19.

In its sample, this clone was seen a few times. Here the CDR3 DNA reads TGTGCCAGCACCCCGACAGGGACCAAAAACATTCAGTACTTC. Protein sequence: CASTPTGTKNIQYF. The V gene is TRBV6-5, the J gene TRBJ2-4; 7 bases align to TRBD1. The ends lost 7 bases at V and 2 bases at J; junction bases unmatched: 5. The germline CDR1 and CDR2 sequences are MNHEY and SVGAGI. The CDR3 loop spans 14 amino acids.

This clone has more than one count but fewer than ten. The rearrangement uses TRBV19 and TRBJ1-2; D may be TRBD1 (6 bases). The CDR3 length is 13 residues. CDR1 and CDR2 (germline): LNHDA, SQIVND (reference sequence). Trimming pared 3 bases from V and 6 bases from J, leaving 11 bases between. In DNA form, the CDR3 reads TGTGCCAGTAGTATCCAGGGGAAGGATGGCTACACCTTC. It codes for CASSIQGKDGYTF. The variable domain in full, completed from reference TRBV19 and TRBJ1-2, reads DGGITQSPKYLFRKEGQNVTLSCEQNLNHDAMYWYRQDPGQGLRLIYYSQIVNDFQKGDIAEGYSVSREKKESFPLTVTSAQKNPTAFYLCASSIQGKDGYTFGSGTRLTVV.

The V call is TRBV29-1, the J call TRBJ1-1, with a weak D call TRBD1 (6 bases). V was shortened by 7 bases and J by 4 bases, with 16 bases between the two germline ends. In germline, CDR1 is SQVTM, CDR2 ANQGSEA. The CDR3 extends over 13 amino acids. CDR3 loop: CSAARGGGTEAFF. CDR3 sequence (DNA): TGCAGCGCTGCCAGGGGAGGGGGCACTGAAGCTTTCTTT.

The chain combines TRBV6-6 with TRBJ1-1; 10 bases match TRBD1. Trimming cost V 0 bases and J 11 bases; bases outside gene matches: 6. The V gene's germline CDR1 is MNHNY and CDR2 SVGAGI (reference sequence). The CDR3 sequence is 14 residues long. This chain's CDR3 is CASSYSRDRGDAFF. The CDR3 DNA follows: TGTGCCAGCAGTTACTCTAGGGACAGGGGTGATGCTTTCTTT.

The chain carries TRBV9 and TRBJ1-6; no reliable D call. The CDR3 length is 16 residues. The germline gives CDR1 SGDLS, CDR2 YYNGEE. V was pared by 0 bases and J by 1 base, with 8 bases between. CDR3 nucleotides: TGTGCCAGCAGCGTAGGGGGAGAATCCTATAATTCACCCCTCCACTTT. As protein: CASSVGGESYNSPLHF.

The chain couples TRBV14 to TRBJ2-3; 7 bases fit TRBD2. The CDR3 runs to 15 residues. V lost 1 base, J lost 4 bases, and 5 bases stayed unmatched. From germline, CDR1 is SGHDN and CDR2 FVKESK. For the CDR3, the DNA is TGTGCCAGCAGCCAAGCTAGCGGAAGCTCAGATACGCAGTATTTT. Residues: CASSQASGSSDTQYF.

The V gene is TRBV6-5, the J gene TRBJ1-2, with a possible D match to TRBD1 (5 bases). Looked up from germline, CDR1 is MNHEY and CDR2 is SVGAGI. V shed 0 bases and J shed 0 bases, with 8 bases lying between them. CDR3 size: 15 residues. CDR3 sequence: CASSYSDRPNYGYTF. The CDR3 bases are TGTGCCAGCAGTTACTCTGACAGACCTAACTATGGCTACACCTTC.

This clone was seen a handful of times. This chain joins TRBV15 and TRBJ2-2; D is undetermined. Trimming left V 7 bases short and J 4 bases short, with 16 bases between. From germline, CDR1 is LNHNV and CDR2 YYDKDF (reference sequence). This CDR3 has 15 amino acids. The CDR3 bases are TGTGCCACCACGCCAGACTCCGGTGGCACCGGGGAGCTGTTTTTT. This translates into CATTPDSGGTGELFF. The complete variable domain, with remaining parts taken from reference TRBV15 and TRBJ2-2, reads DAMVIQNPRYQVTQFGKPVTLSCSQTLNHNVMYWYQQKSSQAPKLLFHYYDKDFNNEADTPDNFQSRRPNTSFCFLDIRSPGLGDTAMYLCATTPDSGGTGELFFGEGSRLTVL.

This clone occurred a few times. V gene TRBV11-3 combines with J gene TRBJ2-2, with D possibly matching TRBD2 (5 bases). From germline, CDR1 is SGHNT and CDR2 YENEEA. Trimming removed 3 bases at V and 2 bases at J, with 16 bases between. The CDR3 consists of 17 residues. The DNA for the CDR3 is TGTGCCAGCAGCTTGAGGCCTCCGGGGTCTAACACCGGGGAGCTGTTTTTT. Its protein product is CASSLRPPGSNTGELFF.

This chain uses TRBV5-4 with TRBJ1-2, with D possibly matching TRBD1 (6 bases). Germline values: CDR1 SGHNT, CDR2 YYREEE (reference sequence). The CDR3 consists of 15 residues. Trimming took off 3 bases at V and 8 bases at J, with 20 bases between the two ends. CDR3 protein: CASSYSGQTQYGYTF. CDR3 DNA sequence: TGTGCCAGCAGCTACTCAGGACAGACCCAGTACGGCTACACCTTC.

The rearrangement links TRBV5-1 to TRBJ1-2; tentative D call: TRBD1 (6 bases). V lost 4 bases and J lost 4, with 17 bases in between. CDR1 and CDR2 from the germline V gene are SGHRS and YFSETQ. This CDR3 is 15 amino acids long. The CDR3 coding sequence is TGCGCCAGCAGCGGAACAGGGTCGGGCGGCTATGGCTACACCTTC. Translation gives CASSGTGSGGYGYTF. The variable domain in full, with the rest retrieved from reference TRBV5-1 and TRBJ1-2, is KAGVTQTPRYLIKTRGQQVTLSCSPISGHRSVSWYQQTPGQGLQFLFEYFSETQRNKGNFPGRFSGRQFSNSRSEMNVSTLELGDSALYLCASSGTGSGGYGYTFGSGTRLTVV.

The chain is built from TRBV28 and TRBJ2-2; TRBD2 matches 7 bases. The V and J ends lost 0 bases and 1 base, in that order; junction bases with no gene match: 2. This CDR3 has 16 residues. Germline V gene lookup returns CDR1 MDHEN and CDR2 SYDVKM. CDR3 nucleotides: TGTGCCAGCAGTTTATGGTCGGGGGGGAACACCGGGGAGCTGTTTTTT. Protein sequence: CASSLWSGGNTGELFF.

This chain connects TRBV11-3 to TRBJ2-7, with TRBD1 matching 7 bases. CDR3 length equals 15 residues. The V gene's germline CDR1 is SGHNT and CDR2 YENEEA. The J segment lost 4 bases and the V segment lost 1 base, leaving 7 bases of the junction unmatched. Here the CDR3 DNA reads TGTGCCAGCAGCTTAGGACAGGGAGTAGTATACGAGCAGTACTTC. As protein: CASSLGQGVVYEQYF.

The V gene is TRBV7-3, the J gene TRBJ2-5; 9 nucleotides agree with TRBD2. This CDR3 contains 14 residues. Per germline, CDR1 SGHTA and CDR2 FQGTGA. The ends lost 5 bases at V and 3 bases at J; junction bases unmatched: 4. The CDR3 nucleotides are TGTGCCAGCAGCCGGTCTAGCGGGGAAGAGACCCAGTACTTC. Translated: CASSRSSGEETQYF. The full variable domain, rest sourced from reference TRBV7-3 and TRBJ2-5, is GAGVSQTPSNKVTEKGKYVELRCDPISGHTALYWYRQSLGQGPEFLIYFQGTGAADDSGLPNDRFFAVRPEGSVSTLKIQRTERGDSAVYLCASSRSSGEETQYFGPGTRLLVL.

The V call is TRBV6-2 or TRBV6-3, the J call TRBJ2-7, with 9 positions matching TRBD2. CDR3 length: 16 residues. Germline trimming cut 5 bases from V and 2 bases from J; bases unmatched to any gene: 10. The germline CDR1 and CDR2 sequences are MNHEY and SVGEGT. CDR3 sequence: CASSGTSRIPPYEQYF. The CDR3 DNA is TGTGCCAGCAGTGGGACTAGCAGGATTCCCCCCTACGAGCAGTACTTC.

The sample holds one count of this clone. The CDR3 sequence: CASSLRGGLKLFF. CDR3 DNA sequence: TGTGCCAGCAGTTTAAGGGGGGGCCTAAAACTGTTTTTT. The V gene is TRBV27, the J gene TRBJ1-4; the D gene is possibly TRBD1 (6 bases). With 2 bases removed from V and 10 bases from J, the gap between germline ends came to 11 bases. The CDR3 extends over 13 amino acids. Germline V CDR1 and CDR2: MNHEY, SMNVEV (reference sequence).

The chain recombines TRBV6-1 with TRBJ1-2; a weak D match, TRBD1 (6 bases). The CDR3 spans 14 residues. Trimming left V 2 bases short and J 3 bases short, with 10 bases between. The germline V gene has CDR1 MNHNS and CDR2 SASEGT. The CDR3 DNA is TGTGCCAGCAGTGAACCTTACAGGGACTATGGCTACACCTTC. Residues: CASSEPYRDYGYTF.

The rearrangement uses TRBV3-1 (or the pseudogene TRBV3-2) and TRBJ1-2; possible D gene TRBD1, 5 bases. The V end was cut by 1 base, the J end by 8 bases, with 8 bases between. Germline assignment: CDR1 LGHDT and CDR2 YNNKEL (reference sequence). The CDR3 runs 12 residues. In DNA, the CDR3 is TGTGCCAGCAGCCAAGGCAGGGTGGGCTACACCTTC. Encoded protein: CASSQGRVGYTF.

V usage is TRBV5-1 and J usage is TRBJ2-5; 13 nucleotides line up with TRBD2. The CDR3 is 16 amino acids. Germline CDR1 and CDR2: SGHRS and YFSETQ. V was pared by 4 bases and J by 3 bases, with 6 bases of the junction left unmatched. DNA for the CDR3: TGCGCCAGCAGCCGGACTAGCGGGGGAGCTAAAGAGACCCAGTACTTC. This translates into CASSRTSGGAKETQYF.

The CDR3 coding sequence is TGTGCCAGCAGCCAAGAGAGGACAGGGGACCGGGACGAAAAACTGTTTTTT. It is translated as CASSQERTGDRDEKLFF. The chain is built from TRBV3-1 (or the pseudogene TRBV3-2) and TRBJ1-4; 9 bases are shared with TRBD1. V was pared by 0 bases and J by 8 bases, with 10 bases of the junction left unmatched. Per germline, CDR1 LGHDT and CDR2 YNNKEL (reference sequence). The CDR3 contains 17 residues.

The chain couples TRBV5-1 to TRBJ2-1; 11 bases map to TRBD1. CDR3 size: 15 residues. V lost 4 bases, J lost 6 bases, and 6 bases stayed unmatched. Per the germline V gene, CDR1 is SGHRS and CDR2 is YFSETQ. DNA for the CDR3: TGCGCCAGCAGCGCCTCCGGGACAGGGGGCAATGAGCAGTTCTTC. Protein: CASSASGTGGNEQFF.

The chain has TRBV7-8 and TRBJ1-5; D is ambiguous. This CDR3 is 12 amino acids long. V was cut by 4 bases and J by 5 bases, with 6 bases left in between. Germline V lookup: CDR1 SGHVS, CDR2 FQNEAQ. CDR3 protein: CASSYIDQPQHF. The CDR3 bases are TGTGCCAGCAGCTATATAGATCAGCCCCAGCATTTT.

The rearrangement uses TRBV5-1 and TRBJ2-5; possibly TRBD1 for D (5 bases). Germline V gene sequence: CDR1 SGHRS, CDR2 YFSETQ. The CDR3 contains 14 residues. Trimming shortened V by 0 bases and J by 5 bases, and 11 bases separated the two germline ends. Here the CDR3 reads CASSLEGAGETQYF. The CDR3 DNA follows: TGCGCCAGCAGCTTGGAAGGGGCCGGGGAGACCCAGTACTTC.

J is TRBJ1-1 and V is TRBV5-4, with 9 bases fitting TRBD1. This CDR3 is 14 amino acids long. V shed 5 bases and J 4 bases; nucleotides not matched to a gene: 6. Germline V CDR1 and CDR2: SGHNT, YYREEE (reference sequence). The CDR3: CASRRQGDVTEAFF. The DNA of the CDR3 is TGTGCCAGCAGGAGACAGGGGGATGTCACTGAAGCTTTCTTT.

This clone was observed a few times. The V gene is TRBV11-2, the J gene TRBJ2-7; D is possibly TRBD2 (6 bases). CDR3 length equals 15 residues. Germline loops: CDR1 SGHAT, CDR2 FQNNGV. V gave up 0 bases and J gave up 4 bases, with 13 bases separating them. As DNA, the CDR3 is TGTGCCAGCAGCTTAGATAGGGCTAGCGTGTACGAGCAGTACTTC. Its translation: CASSLDRASVYEQYF.

The rearrangement uses TRBV5-1 and TRBJ2-2, with D maybe TRBD2 (6 bases). The CDR3 is 14 amino acids. Germline V gene sequence: CDR1 SGHRS, CDR2 YFSETQ. V was clipped by 5 bases and J by 4 bases, with 12 bases between them. The CDR3 coding sequence is TGCGCCAGCAGTTGGGACTCCCTCACCGGGGAGCTGTTTTTT. This gives the protein CASSWDSLTGELFF.

This clone was observed once. The chain recombines TRBV5-1 with TRBJ2-3, with 8 positions matching TRBD2. The CDR3 covers 15 residues. The V and J ends lost 5 bases and 0 bases, in that order; junction bases with no gene match: 5. CDR1 is SGHRS, CDR2 YFSETQ, per germline. The CDR3 loop reads CASRLAAQSTDTQYF. Here the CDR3 DNA reads TGCGCCAGCAGACTAGCGGCCCAGAGCACAGATACGCAGTATTTT.

The chain joins TRBV4-1 to TRBJ1-3; 7 nucleotides line up with TRBD1. Per the germline V gene, CDR1 is MGHRA and CDR2 is YSYEKL. The V gene end was trimmed by 1 base and the J gene end by 16 bases; junction bases not matched to a gene: 10. The CDR3 has 13 amino acids. CDR3 in DNA: TGCGCCAGCAGCCAAGTCCTGGGACAGTTTATCTATTTT. Its translation: CASSQVLGQFIYF.

The chain is built from TRBV5-1 and TRBJ2-7; 7 positions match TRBD2. Germline trimming cut 0 bases from V and 4 bases from J; bases unmatched to any gene: 1. The CDR3 runs to 13 residues. Germline CDR1 and CDR2: SGHRS and YFSETQ. CDR3 sequence: CASSLVSGYEQYF. CDR3 coding DNA: TGCGCCAGCAGCTTGGTTAGCGGGTACGAGCAGTACTTC.

This clone was recorded only once. The chain combines TRBV11-3 with TRBJ2-1, with 7 nucleotides matching TRBD1. Germline CDR1 and CDR2: SGHNT and YENEEA. The CDR3 contains 16 residues. Germline trimming cut 2 bases from V and 3 bases from J; bases unmatched to any gene: 7. The CDR3 reads CASSLKTGPFYNEQFF. The CDR3 nucleotides are TGTGCCAGCAGCTTAAAGACAGGGCCATTCTACAATGAGCAGTTCTTC.